This T cell receptor beta chain is drawn from a study of Ad26.COV2.S vaccination and SARS-CoV-2 variants. Study summary: Administration of Ad26.COV2.S was intramuscular, either once or twice 56 days apart.

Treatment in this sample: roughly 19 received Ad26.COV2.S at low or high dose, single or two shots; roughly five received placebo; per-sample allocation not given. Following the first vaccine or placebo injection, samples were taken on day 63. Measured with immunoSEQ multiplex PCR; TCRdb has only the in-frame clones, and not every one. The sample has hundreds of thousands of clones; about nine tenths are singletons. Sample: peripheral blood, taken in a trial of Ad26.COV2.S vaccine versus placebo. This TCR was recovered from a person between 18 and 59 years old who received the Ad26.COV2.S COVID-19 vaccine or a placebo.

This CDR3 is CASSQLTNYTEAFF. CDR3 bases: TGTGCCAGCAGCCAACTGACAAACTACACTGAAGCTTTCTTT. V gene TRBV3-1 (or the pseudogene TRBV3-2) combines with J gene TRBJ1-1, with D hard to call. Per the germline V gene, CDR1 is LGHDT and CDR2 is YNNKEL (reference sequence). This CDR3 contains 14 residues. Trimming cost V 2 bases and J 3 bases, with 10 bases left between them.